The 22 T cell receptor beta chains reported below all come from one sample, sequenced in a study of blood T cell repertoires in COVID-19 (dated by TCRdb to between 2020 and 2021). Library generation was performed with the immunoSEQ multiplex PCR assay. As stored in TCRdb, this immuneACCESS dataset retains in-frame rearrangements with V and J assigned. A fraction of the clones does not appear; measured against another copy, unresolved V genes explain less than half of the discrepancy, and the remainder lacks a known reason. Here the sample has around 170,000 clones; about 74% occur a single time. Around 3% of the sample comes from the top ten. Sequenced material: peripheral blood. These receptors were obtained from an elderly woman with acute or convalescent COVID-19.

This chain joins TRBV10-1 and TRBJ2-2; no firm D call. V lost 6 bases and J 1 base, leaving 3 bases between the germline ends. Per the germline V gene, CDR1 is WNHNN and CDR2 is SYGVQD (reference sequence). There are 12 residues in the CDR3. CDR3 in amino acids: CASSRNTGELFF. The DNA of the CDR3 is TGCGCCAGCAGCCGGAACACCGGGGAGCTGTTTTTT.

V gene TRBV6-5 combines with J gene TRBJ1-5; D might be TRBD1 (6 bases). The CDR3 covers 15 residues. V was trimmed by 6 bases and J by 0 bases, leaving 12 bases between them. Germline-derived CDR1 and CDR2 are MNHEY and SVGAGI. The CDR3 DNA follows: TGTGCCAGCAGCTTCGACAGGAATAGCAATCAGCCCCAGCATTTT. Protein sequence: CASSFDRNSNQPQHF.

V and J are TRBV7-2 and TRBJ2-6; D remains unclear. The length of the CDR3 is 14 residues. V gave up 4 bases and J gave up 0 bases, with 4 bases separating them. The germline V gene has CDR1 SGHTA and CDR2 FQGNSA. The CDR3 sequence is CASSSNSGANVLTF. CDR3 DNA sequence: TGTGCCAGCAGCTCTAACTCTGGGGCCAACGTCCTGACTTTC.

In DNA form, the CDR3 reads TGTGCCAGTAGTGGGGTGGGGCCACCCCTCCACTTT. Its protein product is CASSGVGPPLHF. This chain connects TRBV19 to TRBJ1-6, with a tentative D call TRBD1 (5 bases). V lost 5 bases to trimming and J lost 11 bases, with 10 bases between them. The V gene's germline CDR1 is LNHDA and CDR2 SQIVND (reference sequence). This CDR3 has 12 amino acids.

The chain joins TRBV27 to TRBJ2-2; TRBD2 aligns across 10 bases. The germline CDR1 and CDR2 sequences are MNHEY and SMNVEV (reference sequence). V shed 4 bases, J shed 6 bases, and the junction held 8 bases outside the gene matches. The CDR3 runs 16 residues. CDR3 protein: CASSSLQRGGAGELFF. The CDR3 nucleotides are TGTGCCAGCAGTTCCCTCCAGCGGGGGGGGGCCGGGGAGCTGTTTTTT.

The rearrangement links TRBV18 to TRBJ1-4; the match to TRBD1 covers 7 bases. The germline CDR1 and CDR2 sequences are KGHSH and LQKENI. V shed 5 bases and J 7 bases; nucleotides not matched to a gene: 10. CDR3 length: 15 amino acids. CDR3 nucleotides: TGTGCCAGCTCAGCACGAGGGGGCTCAGGTGAAAAACTGTTTTTT. This codes for CASSARGGSGEKLFF.

The chain has TRBV28 and TRBJ2-3; 12 bases line up with TRBD2. Germline V gene data show CDR1 as MDHEN and CDR2 as SYDVKM. This CDR3 is 16 amino acids long. V lost 6 bases and J lost 2; bases outside the gene matches: 6. The CDR3 here is CASSWTSGIFTDTQYF. CDR3 bases: TGTGCCAGCAGCTGGACTAGCGGGATTTTCACAGATACGCAGTATTTT.

The genes are TRBV3-1 (or the pseudogene TRBV3-2) and TRBJ2-2, with TRBD2 matching over 7 bases. The CDR3 spans 15 residues. Trimming took 7 bases from V and 2 from J; bases not matched to a gene: 7. The germline V gene has CDR1 LGHDT and CDR2 YNNKEL (reference sequence). The CDR3 here is CASKLGRGNTGELFF. As DNA, the CDR3 is TGTGCCAGCAAGCTTGGGAGGGGCAACACCGGGGAGCTGTTTTTT.

The chain uses TRBV7-2 and TRBJ1-5; maybe TRBD1 (6 bases). This CDR3 is 17 amino acids long. V lost 1 base, J lost 0 bases, and 13 bases lay in between. Germline-derived CDR1 and CDR2 are SGHTA and FQGNSA. The DNA of the CDR3 is TGTGCCAGCAGCTTAGGTGGGGGCGGTTATAGCAATCAGCCCCAGCATTTT. Translating it yields CASSLGGGGYSNQPQHF.

The V call is TRBV2, the J call TRBJ2-7; D is uncertain. Looked up from germline, CDR1 is SNHLY and CDR2 is FYNNEI. This CDR3 contains 13 residues. Between the trimmed V and J ends, which lost 4 bases and 3 bases, there was a span of 10 bases. CDR3 protein: CASSAGAFYEQYF. The CDR3 nucleotides are TGTGCCAGCAGTGCGGGTGCTTTCTACGAGCAGTACTTC.

CDR3 DNA sequence: TGTGCCATCCCAACGGCGGGGGGGCGAGGATCACCCCTCCACTTT. Protein sequence: CAIPTAGGRGSPLHF. The chain has TRBV18 and TRBJ1-6, with a weak D call TRBD1 (6 bases). V lost 10 bases and J lost 10, with 23 bases in between. The CDR3 extends over 15 amino acids. CDR1 KGHSH and CDR2 LQKENI come from the germline V gene.

The rearrangement uses TRBV28 and TRBJ1-5; 7 bases map to TRBD1. This CDR3 contains 18 residues. CDR1 is MDHEN, CDR2 SYDVKM, per germline. The V and J ends lost 7 bases and 1 base, in that order; junction bases with no gene match: 16. The CDR3 protein is CASKGNFGRGVSNQPQHF. CDR3 DNA: TGTGCCAGCAAGGGCAACTTTGGCAGGGGGGTCAGCAATCAGCCCCAGCATTTT.

This chain joins TRBV2 and TRBJ1-2, with TRBD1 matching over 7 bases. Germline trimming cut 6 bases from V and 0 bases from J; bases unmatched to any gene: 7. This CDR3 spans 15 amino acids. CDR1 and CDR2 from the germline V gene are SNHLY and FYNNEI. CDR3 sequence (DNA): TGTGCCAGCAGATTGAGGGACAGTTCTAACTATGGCTACACCTTC. Its protein is CASRLRDSSNYGYTF.

The chain couples TRBV28 to TRBJ1-1; 11 bases match TRBD1. V lost 6 bases, J lost 6 bases, and 12 bases stayed unmatched. Germline V CDR1 and CDR2: MDHEN, SYDVKM. The CDR3 runs 16 residues. CDR3 DNA: TGTGCCAGCAGAATGGGGACAGGGGGAGTTGGGTCTGAAGCTTTCTTT. Translated: CASRMGTGGVGSEAFF.

The chain recombines TRBV27 with TRBJ1-1; maybe TRBD1 (6 bases). This CDR3 has 14 residues. Per the germline V gene, CDR1 is MNHEY and CDR2 is SMNVEV (reference sequence). With 6 bases removed from V and 11 bases from J, the gap between germline ends came to 22 bases. In DNA, the CDR3 is TGTGCCAGCAGATCGTCGGACAGCGCTCTGAGGGCTTTCTTT. As protein: CASRSSDSALRAFF.

This clone was counted only a few times. The chain carries TRBV25-1 and TRBJ2-6; perhaps TRBD2 as D (6 bases). CDR1 is MGHDK, CDR2 SYGVNS, per germline. The CDR3 sequence is 15 residues long. V lost 6 bases and J 1 base, leaving 10 bases between the germline ends. Here the CDR3 DNA reads TGTGCCAGCAGCCCTGGAGGGTCTGGGGCCAACGTCCTGACTTTC. Its translation is CASSPGGSGANVLTF.

V gene TRBV15 combines with J gene TRBJ2-7, with 11 bases fitting TRBD2. From germline, CDR1 is LNHNV and CDR2 YYDKDF (reference sequence). V was pared by 1 base and J by 3 bases, with 11 bases of the junction left unmatched. This CDR3 has 18 residues. The CDR3 DNA sequence: TGTGCCACCAGCAGAGTGGCTAGCGGGAGGTCGATTGGCTACGAGCAGTACTTC. Its protein product is CATSRVASGRSIGYEQYF.

The table lists this clone with a few counts. The CDR3 protein is CASSSGLAGVNTDTQYF. In DNA form, the CDR3 reads TGCGCCAGCAGCTCCGGACTAGCGGGTGTGAACACAGATACGCAGTATTTT. This chain uses TRBV5-1 with TRBJ2-3, with 11 bases lining up with TRBD2. The CDR3 length is 17 residues. Germline trimming cut 3 bases from V and 2 bases from J; bases unmatched to any gene: 8. Per the germline V gene, CDR1 is SGHRS and CDR2 is YFSETQ.

The J gene is TRBJ1-3, the V gene TRBV10-3; 9 bases match TRBD1. Germline-derived CDR1 and CDR2 are ENHRY and SYGVKD. Trimming cost V 8 bases and J 1 base; bases outside gene matches: 3. This CDR3 is 14 amino acids long. The CDR3 coding sequence is TGTGCCATCGGACAGGGGAGGTCTGGAAACACCATATATTTT. Translated, it gives CAIGQGRSGNTIYF.

This chain uses TRBV18 with TRBJ2-7, with a tentative D call TRBD1 (9 bases). Germline V gene sequence: CDR1 KGHSH, CDR2 LQKENI. The CDR3 has 17 amino acids. Trimming took off 6 bases at V and 6 bases at J, with 27 bases between the two ends. CDR3 sequence reads: CASSPFSGGGQGGEQYF. In nucleotides, the CDR3 is TGTGCCAGCTCCCCTTTTTCGGGGGGGGGACAGGGCGGCGAGCAGTACTTC.

This clone turned up a few times. The V call is TRBV5-4, the J call TRBJ1-6, with D possibly TRBD1 on 5 matching bases. The germline V gene has CDR1 SGHNT and CDR2 YYREEE (reference sequence). The V gene lost 2 bases and the J gene lost 10 bases, with 16 bases spanning the gap. The CDR3 has 15 amino acids. The CDR3 is CASSLERWGNSPLHF. The CDR3 region has the DNA TGTGCCAGCAGCTTAGAGAGGTGGGGCAACTCACCCCTCCACTTT.

The V and J genes are TRBV29-1 and TRBJ2-2; tentative D call: TRBD1 (5 bases). In germline, CDR1 is SQVTM, CDR2 ANQGSEA. The CDR3 length is 12 residues. Trimming pared 6 bases from V and 1 base from J, leaving 6 bases between. CDR3 residues: CSVQGNTGELFF. CDR3 bases: TGCAGCGTCCAGGGGAACACCGGGGAGCTGTTTTTT.